What follows are 26 T cell receptor beta chains derived from one specimen sequenced in a study of Graves' ophthalmopathy and Graves' hyperthyroidism. Investigators amplified TCR beta CDR3 regions from RNA transcripts. The library came from an HTBI-primed first-round RT-PCR and a second-round multiplex PCR. TCRdb re-analysed the multiplex PCR reads in MiXCR, keeping a single row per CDR3 protein. Seen here are some 1.1 million distinct CDR3 sequences, roughly two fifths observed once, and the top ten hold approximately 10%. The specimen was peripheral blood or thyroid tissue (not recorded which). Source of these receptors: an adult man with Graves' hyperthyroidism.

This clonotype was recorded a few times. Just one base apart from a much larger clone, this may be a read error. The CDR3 here is CASSLARSKRNSPPHF. For the CDR3, the DNA is TGTGCCAGCAGCTTAGCGCGTTCCAAACGTAATTCACCCCCCCACTTT. The V call is TRBV7-2, the J call TRBJ1-6; D gene ambiguous. The germline gives CDR1 SGHTA, CDR2 FQGNSA. The CDR3 spans 16 residues.

The chain carries TRBV12-5 and TRBJ2-5, with D perhaps TRBD2 (6 bases). Germline CDR1 and CDR2: LGHNT and FRNRAP. The V and J ends lost 3 bases and 3 bases respectively, with 26 bases between them. The CDR3 length is 19 residues. The CDR3 spells CASGFLGSRPSGDEETQYF. As DNA, the CDR3 is TGTGCTAGTGGTTTCCTCGGGAGTCGTCCTTCCGGGGATGAAGAGACCCAGTACTTC.

The chain couples TRBV4-2 to TRBJ2-7; possible D gene TRBD1, 6 bases. Germline values: CDR1 LGHNA, CDR2 YNFKEQ. The CDR3 extends over 15 amino acids. The V end lost 0 bases, the J end lost 4 bases, and 13 bases lay between the germline ends. The CDR3 DNA is TGTGCCAGCAGCCAAGAAACGTACAGGGAGTACGAGCAGTACTTC. Protein sequence: CASSQETYREYEQYF.

The chain uses TRBV6-6 and TRBJ2-7, with 8 bases matching TRBD1. Germline V gene data show CDR1 as MNHNY and CDR2 as SVGAGI (reference sequence). The CDR3 is 16 residues long. V was clipped by 7 bases and J by 6 bases; unmatched bases: 17. In DNA form, the CDR3 reads TGTGCCAGCACACATGGTTTTCAGGACAGGGATCCCGAGCAGTACTTC. It encodes CASTHGFQDRDPEQYF.

The chain carries TRBV10-3 and TRBJ1-2; D perhaps matches TRBD1 (5 bases). V dropped 5 bases and J dropped 0 bases, with 16 bases sitting between them. CDR1 and CDR2 from the germline V gene are ENHRY and SYGVKD. This CDR3 comprises 16 residues. Here the CDR3 DNA reads TGTGCCATCAGTCCGGCCGGCGGGGCAACTAACTATGGCTACACCTTC. It specifies CAISPAGGATNYGYTF.

This clonotype was seen just once. The V gene is TRBV7-2, the J gene TRBJ2-1, with D perhaps TRBD1 (6 bases). Germline CDR1 is SGHTA and CDR2 is FQGNSA. V lost 0 bases to trimming and J lost 5 bases, with 8 bases between them. The CDR3 loop spans 14 amino acids. This chain's CDR3 is CASSLARTDNEQFF. The CDR3 nucleotides read TGTGCCAGCAGCTTAGCGAGGACAGACAATGAGCAGTTCTTC.

The chain has TRBV6-2 or TRBV6-3 and TRBJ1-2; D is possibly TRBD1 (6 bases). The length of the CDR3 is 13 residues. Trimming removed 3 bases at V and 11 bases at J, with 16 bases between. CDR1 is MNHEY and CDR2 is SVGEGT in the germline V gene. The CDR3 protein is CASSYGTSPGYTF. The CDR3 DNA reads as TGTGCCAGCAGTTATGGGACATCTCCCGGGTACACCTTC.

This clonotype has only a few counts. The chain carries TRBV19 and TRBJ1-1, with a tentative D call TRBD1 (6 bases). The CDR3 has 14 amino acids. V lost 6 bases, J lost 1 base, and 12 bases lay in between. Germline CDR1 and CDR2: LNHDA and SQIVND (reference sequence). CDR3 DNA sequence: TGTGCCAGTAGCTCCTTGGGACAGAACACTGAAGCTTTCTTT. Translating gives CASSSLGQNTEAFF.

In its sample, this clonotype was seen many times. The chain uses TRBV4-1 and TRBJ1-1, with TRBD1 matching 8 bases. This CDR3 spans 15 amino acids. The V gene end was trimmed by 2 bases and the J gene end by 3 bases; junction bases not matched to a gene: 5. The V gene's germline CDR1 is MGHRA and CDR2 YSYEKL. The CDR3 region is CASSQTGQADTEAFF. The CDR3 region has the DNA TGCGCCAGCAGCCAAACGGGACAGGCTGACACTGAAGCTTTCTTT.

The rearrangement joins TRBV10-3 to TRBJ2-7; 7 bases map to TRBD1. Germline lookup yields CDR1 ENHRY and CDR2 SYGVKD. With 10 bases clipped from V and 6 bases from J, the junction kept 15 bases outside the gene matches. CDR3 size: 14 residues. The CDR3 DNA is TGTGCCAGCAGGCTAGGACAGGAACGGGGCGAGCAGTACTTC. Its translation: CASRLGQERGEQYF.

The chain joins TRBV5-1 to TRBJ2-5; either TRBD1 or TRBD2 may fit D (5 bases each). V shed 6 bases and J shed 5 bases, with 14 bases lying between them. This CDR3 has 13 amino acids. Per germline, CDR1 SGHRS and CDR2 YFSETQ. CDR3: CASTSMGVETQYF. CDR3 DNA sequence: TGCGCCAGCACCTCGATGGGGGTGGAGACCCAGTACTTC.

This chain uses TRBV29-1 with TRBJ2-5, with 9 bases identical to TRBD1. The CDR3 extends over 15 amino acids. J gave up 4 bases and V 7 bases, and 13 bases lay outside the gene matches. Germline values: CDR1 SQVTM, CDR2 ANQGSEA. The CDR3 loop is CSAASRTGAGETQYF. The CDR3 nucleotides read TGCAGCGCTGCATCCCGGACAGGGGCAGGAGAGACCCAGTACTTC.

This clonotype was found many times. The gene calls are TRBV10-3 and TRBJ1-6; D ambiguous. From germline, CDR1 is ENHRY and CDR2 SYGVKD. There are 15 residues in the CDR3. V lost 6 bases to trimming and J lost 0 bases, with 9 bases between them. The CDR3: CAISQKSSYNSPLHF. CDR3 coding DNA: TGTGCCATCAGCCAGAAAAGCTCCTATAATTCACCCCTCCACTTT.

This clonotype was seen ten or more times. V and J are TRBV20-1 and TRBJ1-5; 10 bases map to TRBD1. This CDR3 is built from 15 residues. V dropped 1 base and J dropped 5; count of bases not matched to a gene: 5. Germline assignment: CDR1 DFQATT and CDR2 SNEGSKA (reference sequence). CDR3 nucleotide sequence: TGCAGTGCTAGAGTTCCGGGACAGGGGTATCAGCCCCAGCATTTT. Translation: CSARVPGQGYQPQHF.

This clonotype was seen repeatedly, ten times or more. J is TRBJ1-2 and V is TRBV6-5; no definite D call. The CDR3 consists of 12 residues. Trimming cost V 4 bases and J 7 bases, with 10 bases left between them. CDR1 MNHEY and CDR2 SVGAGI come from the germline V gene. This CDR3 reads CASSSLGVGYTF. The CDR3 nucleotides are TGTGCCAGCAGTTCGCTTGGGGTTGGCTACACCTTC.

V gene TRBV7-9 combines with J gene TRBJ1-5; D possibly corresponds to TRBD1 (5 bases). V lost 6 bases, J lost 6 bases, and 9 bases lay in between. Germline V gene sequence: CDR1 SEHNR, CDR2 FQNEAQ (reference sequence). The CDR3 consists of 12 residues. The CDR3 sequence: CASRGDSQPQHF. The CDR3 nucleotides read TGTGCCAGCAGGGGAGACAGTCAGCCCCAGCATTTT.

This clonotype was picked up many times. The J gene is TRBJ1-2, the V gene TRBV7-9; possible D gene TRBD1, 5 bases. The V end was cut by 0 bases, the J end by 4 bases, with 15 bases between. Germline CDR1 SEHNR, CDR2 FQNEAQ (reference sequence). The CDR3 is 16 amino acids. CDR3 sequence reads: CASSLAGRTGPYGYTF. CDR3 DNA: TGTGCCAGCAGCTTAGCGGGGCGGACCGGACCCTATGGCTACACCTTC.

This clonotype occurred a few times. V is TRBV19 and J is TRBJ1-5; D is uncertain. Trimming shortened V by 5 bases and J by 0 bases, and 20 bases separated the two germline ends. Germline lookup yields CDR1 LNHDA and CDR2 SQIVND (reference sequence). CDR3 size: 18 residues. DNA for the CDR3: TGTGCCAGTAGTTACGGACTCCGGGAGATCTATAGCAATCAGCCCCAGCATTTT. Amino acids: CASSYGLREIYSNQPQHF.

This chain uses TRBV9 with TRBJ1-4; a possible D gene is TRBD1 (6 bases). This CDR3 has 14 residues. Trimming shortened V by 4 bases and J by 5 bases, and 12 bases separated the two germline ends. Germline assignment: CDR1 SGDLS and CDR2 YYNGEE. The CDR3 sequence: CASSLGTQNEKLFF. The CDR3 DNA reads as TGTGCCAGCAGCCTCGGGACACAAAATGAAAAACTGTTTTTT.

This clonotype has ten or more counts. The chain carries TRBV29-1 and TRBJ2-7; D uncertain. The germline V gene has CDR1 SQVTM and CDR2 ANQGSEA. The CDR3 spans 14 residues. V lost 6 bases to trimming and J lost 4 bases, with 19 bases between them. This chain's CDR3 is CSVAGSPIPYEQYF. CDR3 sequence (DNA): TGCAGCGTGGCCGGGTCCCCCATCCCTTACGAGCAGTACTTC.

This clonotype was detected a few times. In DNA form, the CDR3 reads TGCAGTGCTAGAGGGCTTAGGGAGCTTTACGAGCAGTACTTC. Translating gives CSARGLRELYEQYF. The J gene is TRBJ2-7, the V gene TRBV20-1, with D possibly being TRBD2 (5 bases). Per germline, CDR1 DFQATT and CDR2 SNEGSKA (reference sequence). The CDR3 contains 14 residues. The ends were cut back, 1 base at V and 4 bases at J, with 14 bases in the middle.

This clonotype was picked up many times. The V gene is TRBV11-1, the J gene TRBJ2-5, with 9 bases fitting TRBD1. Germline values: CDR1 SGHAT, CDR2 FQDESV (reference sequence). V trimming: 4 bases; J trimming: 7 bases; junction bases outside the gene matches: 10. The CDR3 is made up of 15 amino acids. CDR3 loop: CASSYRTGDVGTQYF. The CDR3 DNA reads TGTGCCAGCAGCTACAGGACAGGGGATGTCGGGACCCAGTACTTC.

The chain employs TRBV7-9 and TRBJ2-5; TRBD2 agrees at 10 bases. This CDR3 has 12 amino acids. The V segment lost 5 bases and the J segment 7 bases; nucleotides outside the gene matches: 1. Germline lookup yields CDR1 SEHNR and CDR2 FQNEAQ (reference sequence). CDR3 sequence reads: CASSRTSGTQYF. In DNA form, the CDR3 reads TGTGCCAGCAGCCGGACTAGCGGGACCCAGTACTTC.

This rearrangement joins TRBV6-2 or TRBV6-3 to TRBJ1-5; TRBD1 aligns across 7 bases. V was clipped by 7 bases and J by 5 bases; unmatched bases: 8. Germline CDR1 reads MNHEY; CDR2 reads SVGEGT. The CDR3 loop spans 14 amino acids. For the CDR3, the DNA is TGTGCCAGCACCCTCGACAGGGATTATCAGCCCCAGCATTTT. This sequence encodes CASTLDRDYQPQHF.

This clonotype occurred a few times. V and J are TRBV9 and TRBJ1-1, with unresolved D. V was cut by 0 bases and J by 0 bases, with 6 bases left in between. This CDR3 is 14 amino acids long. CDR1 is SGDLS, CDR2 YYNGEE, per germline. This CDR3 reads CASSVDPLNTEAFF. Here the CDR3 DNA reads TGTGCCAGCAGCGTAGATCCGTTGAACACTGAAGCTTTCTTT. The complete variable domain, with remaining parts taken from reference TRBV9 and TRBJ1-1, reads DSGVTQTPKHLITATGQRVTLRCSPRSGDLSVYWYQQSLDQGLQFLIQYYNGEERAKGNILERFSAQQFPDLHSELNLSSLELGDSALYFCASSVDPLNTEAFFGQGTRLTVV.

This clonotype has only a few counts. The chain uses TRBV5-1 and TRBJ2-7; D is unclear. In germline, CDR1 is SGHRS, CDR2 YFSETQ. This CDR3 has 17 residues. Trimming pared 4 bases from V and 2 bases from J, leaving 22 bases between. CDR3 bases: TGCGCCAGCAGCAGGATCCTACAAACGGCGGCAACCTACGAGCAGTACTTC. Protein product: CASSRILQTAATYEQYF.